Listed below are T cell receptor beta chains from one sample, sequenced in a study of blood T cells in healthy people across ages. Each CDR3 protein is one row after TCRdb ran MiXCR on the 5' RACE reads. Here the sample spans 500,000 to 650,000 distinct CDR3 sequences, about 27% being singletons. The same data also went into a second study, on T cells of mothers and their children.

The sample was blood. The receptors derive from a boy aged 2 to 10 in good health. Each CDR3 is given with its conserved first and last residue. The D gene is left open where the match is weak. For some rows the clone size is stated as once, few or many, or as a class when expanded; others skip it.

TRBJ2-1	TRBV11-2	few	-	CASSPPLGGQFF	TGTGCCAGCAGCCCCCCGCTAGGTGGGCAGTTCTTC
TRBJ2-5	TRBV25-1	-	-	CASRGRAPFIQETQYF	TGTGCCAGCAGAGGCAGGGCCCCTTTCATCCAAGAGACCCAGTACTTC
TRBJ2-5	TRBV20-1	few	-	CSARGDLARETQYF	TGCAGTGCTAGAGGGGACCTAGCGAGGGAGACCCAGTACTTC
TRBJ2-3	TRBV6-5	-	-	CASSYGRRGGGADTQYF	TGTGCCAGCAGTTACGGAAGGAGGGGGGGCGGCGCAGATACGCAGTATTTT
TRBJ2-7	TRBV21-1	-	-	CASTSPPKYEQYF	TGTGCCAGCACCTCGCCCCCGAAGTACGAGCAGTACTTC
TRBJ2-7	TRBV7-2	-	-	CASSLERRNEQYF	TGTGCCAGCAGCTTAGAGAGGAGGAACGAGCAGTACTTC
TRBJ1-2	TRBV20-1	-	-	CSARGDYLKARNYGYTF	TGCAGTGCTAGGGGCGATTACCTAAAAGCGAGGAACTATGGCTACACCTTC
TRBJ2-3	TRBV19	few	-	CASSQRDRPTDTQYF	TGTGCCAGTAGTCAACGGGACCGTCCGACGGATACGCAGTATTTT
TRBJ2-7	TRBV6-2/TRBV6-3	-	TRBD2	CASSTAAGVFSEQYF	TGTGCCAGCAGCACAGCAGCGGGAGTTTTCTCCGAGCAGTACTTC
TRBJ2-7	TRBV28	many	TRBD1	CASRRDRGFSYEQYF	TGTGCCAGCAGGCGGGACAGGGGGTTCTCCTACGAGCAGTACTTC
TRBJ2-7	TRBV7-2	-	TRBD2	CASRLVSGGPLEQYF	TGTGCCAGCAGACTAGTGTCGGGGGGGCCTCTCGAGCAGTACTTC
TRBJ1-1	TRBV24-1	-	-	CATSDFRQGRMNTEAFF	TGTGCCACCAGTGATTTTAGGCAGGGGCGGATGAACACTGAAGCTTTCTTT
TRBJ1-2	TRBV7-2	once	-	CASSPRAGKNYGYTF	TGTGCCAGCAGCCCGAGGGCAGGGAAAAACTATGGCTACACCTTC
TRBJ2-1	TRBV7-9	-	-	CASSKSPSREQFF	TGTGCCAGCAGCAAGTCCCCCAGCCGTGAGCAGTTCTTC
TRBJ2-5	TRBV7-7	-	TRBD2	CASSLELAGEGTQYF	TGTGCTAGCAGCTTGGAGCTAGCGGGGGAGGGGACCCAGTACTTC
TRBJ1-2	TRBV6-1	-	-	CASSGGRTLYYGYTF	TGTGCCAGCAGCGGCGGGCGGACCCTTTACTATGGCTACACCTTC
TRBJ1-5	TRBV20-1	-	-	CSARDVKDLSNQPQHF	TGCAGTGCTAGAGATGTCAAGGATCTCAGCAATCAGCCCCAGCATTTT
TRBJ1-4	TRBV7-2	many	-	CASSLEGEKLFF	TGTGCCAGCAGCTTAGAAGGGGAAAAACTGTTTTTT
TRBJ2-4	TRBV6-1	-	-	CASSERDPWAKNIQYF	TGTGCCAGCAGTGAGAGGGACCCTTGGGCCAAAAACATTCAGTACTTC
TRBJ1-1	TRBV5-1	-	TRBD1	CASRSGGPTEAFF	TGCGCCAGCAGGTCAGGGGGACCCACTGAAGCTTTCTTT
TRBJ2-3	TRBV12-3/TRBV12-4	-	TRBD2	CASSLASGVNTDTQYF	TGTGCCAGCAGTTTGGCTAGCGGGGTGAACACAGATACGCAGTATTTT
TRBJ1-4	TRBV5-5	-	-	CASSLEGGQNEKLFF	TGTGCCAGCAGCTTGGAGGGGGGCCAAAATGAAAAACTGTTTTTT
TRBJ2-2	TRBV7-2	few	TRBD2	CASSATTSGYTGELFF	TGTGCCAGCAGCGCTACCACTAGCGGGTACACCGGGGAGCTGTTTTTT
TRBJ2-5	TRBV7-9	few	-	CASRAAYQETQYF	TGTGCCAGCAGAGCAGCGTACCAAGAGACCCAGTACTTC
TRBJ1-6	TRBV12-5	many	-	CASGPSAGLSLHF	TGTGCTAGTGGTCCCAGCGCCGGGTTGTCCCTCCACTTT
TRBJ2-1	TRBV20-1	-	-	CSARARIQGEQFF	TGCAGTGCTAGAGCTCGAATACAGGGTGAGCAGTTCTTC
TRBJ2-7	TRBV9	few	TRBD2	CASSPFASGYEQYF	TGTGCCAGCAGCCCTTTCGCTAGCGGCTACGAGCAGTACTTC
TRBJ2-7	TRBV7-2	few	-	CASSIQDRSPYEQYF	TGTGCCAGCAGCATCCAGGACCGCTCTCCCTACGAGCAGTACTTC
TRBJ2-5	TRBV29-1	-	TRBD2	CSVGLAPRETQYF	TGCAGCGTGGGACTAGCTCCGCGGGAGACCCAGTACTTC
TRBJ2-5	TRBV12-3/TRBV12-4	-	-	CASSGTLMYQETQYF	TGTGCCAGCAGTGGGACACTAATGTACCAAGAGACCCAGTACTTC
TRBJ2-5	TRBV4-3	-	-	CASSQEGAVQETQYF	TGCGCCAGCAGCCAAGAGGGAGCGGTACAAGAGACCCAGTACTTC
TRBJ2-7	TRBV2	-	-	CASRRAQGQYF	TGTGCCAGCAGAAGGGCCCAAGGGCAGTACTTC
TRBJ1-1	TRBV20-1	once	-	CSPPGANTEAFF	TGCAGTCCCCCCGGTGCGAACACTGAAGCTTTCTTT
TRBJ1-1	TRBV19	few	-	CASSIDFGGTEAFF	TGTGCCAGTAGTATAGATTTCGGAGGGACTGAAGCTTTCTTT
TRBJ2-7	TRBV9	-	TRBD2	CASSATSGVGSYEQYF	TGTGCCAGCAGCGCAACTAGCGGAGTAGGTTCCTACGAGCAGTACTTC
TRBJ1-4	TRBV6-5	few	TRBD1	CASSYQGGGDEKLFF	TGTGCCAGCAGTTATCAAGGGGGCGGGGATGAAAAACTGTTTTTT
TRBJ2-5	TRBV12-3/TRBV12-4	few	TRBD2	CASSFSMTSFQETQYF	TGTGCCAGCAGTTTTTCTATGACTAGCTTCCAAGAGACCCAGTACTTC
TRBJ2-7	TRBV6-2/TRBV6-3	-	-	CAPPGGEYEQYF	TGTGCCCCACCAGGAGGGGAGTACGAGCAGTACTTC
TRBJ1-6	TRBV20-1	few	-	CSAREEDSPLHF	TGCAGTGCTAGGGAGGAAGATTCACCCCTCCACTTT
TRBJ2-1	TRBV20-1	few	-	CSALQGSSYNEQFF	TGCAGTGCTCTACAGGGATCGTCCTACAATGAGCAGTTCTTC
TRBJ2-6	TRBV12-3/TRBV12-4	-	TRBD1	CASGQGQGNSGANVLTF	TGTGCCAGCGGCCAAGGACAGGGAAACTCTGGGGCCAACGTCCTGACTTTC